The rows below give T cell receptor beta chains drawn from one sample of a study of Ad26.COV2.S vaccination and SARS-CoV-2 variants. Some clones are missing from TCRdb's copy, which holds only in-frame ones; the method was immunoSEQ multiplex PCR. The sample holds under 500,000 clones, about 92% seen once. Here the sequenced sample was peripheral blood, taken in a trial of Ad26.COV2.S vaccine versus placebo. These receptors were obtained from a person between 18 and 60 years old who received the Ad26.COV2.S COVID-19 vaccine or a placebo. The CDR3 runs from the conserved cysteine through the conserved F or W. Each record gives: clone size, J gene, V gene, D gene, CDR3 DNA, CDR3 protein. The D gene is left open where the match is weak. Clone size, where shown, is once, few, many, or a class for clones that have expanded.

. TRBJ2-5 TRBV3-1/TRBV3-2 . TGTGCCAGCAGCCAAGACACCTGGGCCTACGAACAAGAGACCCAGTACTTC CASSQDTWAYEQETQYF
. TRBJ2-2 TRBV7-6 . TGTGCCAGCAGCTTATCCGCAGGGGTGAACACCGGGGAGCTGTTTTTT CASSLSAGVNTGELFF
. TRBJ2-7 TRBV10-2 . TGCGCCAGCAGTGTTGTATCGGCCTACTACGAGCAGTACTTC CASSVVSAYYEQYF
. TRBJ2-7 TRBV3-1/TRBV3-2 . TGTGCCAGCAGCCAAAGGATCCACGAGCAGTACTTC CASSQRIHEQYF
. TRBJ1-1 TRBV10-3 . TGTGCCATCAGTGGTCAAGGGGAGAGTGAAGCTTTCTTT CAISGQGESEAFF
once TRBJ2-7 TRBV4-3 . TGCGCCAGCAGCCAAGAAGATCGATCCTACGAGCAGTACTTC CASSQEDRSYEQYF
once TRBJ2-4 TRBV13 TRBD1 TGTGCCAGCAGCTCCCAGGGGGCAGGTGCCAAAAACATTCAGTACTTC CASSSQGAGAKNIQYF
. TRBJ2-3 TRBV4-3 TRBD1 TGCGCCAGCGGCCAGCCGCTAGGACAGGGGAGAACAGATACGCAGTATTTT CASGQPLGQGRTDTQYF
. TRBJ2-4 TRBV5-4 . TGTGCCAGCAGCTTAGTAGGGGGAGGGGCCAAAAACATTCAGTACTTC CASSLVGGGAKNIQYF
. TRBJ2-7 TRBV30 . TGTGCCTGGAGTGTATCTACTAGCTCCTACGAGCAGTACTTC CAWSVSTSSYEQYF
. TRBJ2-3 TRBV11-2 TRBD1 TGTGCCAGCAGCTCAGGGGGTTTGACAGATACGCAGTATTTT CASSSGGLTDTQYF
few TRBJ2-1 TRBV12-5 . TGTGCTAGTGGCCGGAGTTACAATGAGCAGTTCTTC CASGRSYNEQFF
. TRBJ1-1 TRBV28 . TGTGCCAGCAGTTTAGGGAGGGACAACACTGAAGCTTTCTTT CASSLGRDNTEAFF
. TRBJ2-7 TRBV5-1 . TGCGCCAGCAGCCCCCGGGACATGATTTCCTACGAGCAGTACTTC CASSPRDMISYEQYF
. TRBJ1-1 TRBV3-1/TRBV3-2 . TGTGCCAGCAGCCACCAACTCACATTTGAAGCTTTCTTT CASSHQLTFEAFF
. TRBJ1-5 TRBV4-3 . TGCGCCAGCAGCCAAGCTTGGGGGAATCAGCCCCAGCATTTT CASSQAWGNQPQHF
. TRBJ2-1 TRBV5-1 TRBD2 TGCGCCAGCAGCTTGGGAGCGGGGAATGAGCAGTTCTTC CASSLGAGNEQFF
. TRBJ2-1 TRBV9 . TGTGCCAGCAGCGTAGTGCAGAATGAGCAGTTCTTC CASSVVQNEQFF
. TRBJ1-5 TRBV28 TRBD1 TGTGCCAGCAGTTTGAGACAGGGGAATCAGCCCCAGCATTTT CASSLRQGNQPQHF
. TRBJ2-2 TRBV30 . TGTGCCTGGGGTACTAACAGGGTAACCGGGGAGCTGTTTTTT CAWGTNRVTGELFF
. TRBJ2-4 TRBV5-1 . TGCGCCAGCAGCTTGGGGGCATCTTTACAAAACATTCAGTACTTC CASSLGASLQNIQYF
. TRBJ2-5 TRBV29-1 . TGCAGCGCTACTAGTAATAAAGAGACCCAGTACTTC CSATSNKETQYF
. TRBJ1-2 TRBV27 . TGTGCCAGCAGTGAATCCTTTTGGGGCCTTCATGGCTACACCTTC CASSESFWGLHGYTF
. TRBJ1-3 TRBV6-2/TRBV6-3 . TGTGCCAGCAGTTACTCCCCGGGCAGGGGCCCTGGAAACACCATATATTTT CASSYSPGRGPGNTIYF
. TRBJ2-1 TRBV6-2/TRBV6-3 . TGTGCCAGCAGTTCGGGACTTTGGAATGAGCAGTTCTTC CASSSGLWNEQFF
once TRBJ2-7 TRBV29-1 . TGCAGCGTGGGGACATCTACCTACGAGCAGTACTTC CSVGTSTYEQYF
. TRBJ2-2 TRBV2 TRBD2 TGTGCCAGCAGCGGGACTAGCGGGAACACCGGGGAGCTGTTTTTT CASSGTSGNTGELFF
. TRBJ1-2 TRBV6-6 TRBD1 TGTGCCAGCAGGGCGGGACAGCGAACAGGAGGCTACACCTTC CASRAGQRTGGYTF